Below, one T cell receptor beta chain is given with its context. What it binds is not known. This specimen comes from a study of T cell repertoires in cytomegalovirus infection. Background on the study: Recently identified HLA-C-restricted and well-studied HLA-B-restricted CMV epitopes were used. Based on public TCR beta signatures, there were indications of CMV infection and of a matching HLA type. The study, taken as a whole, reports: It was HLA-C-restricted CMV-specific TCR beta clonotypes that dominated the response ex vivo.

This CDR3 is built from 13 residues. Trimming cost V 10 bases and J 1 base, with 12 bases left between them. From germline, CDR1 is ENHRY and CDR2 SYGVKD. From the reads, TCRdb called clonotypes with MiXCR, one entry per CDR3 protein. The data contain hundreds of thousands of distinct CDR3 sequences, 33% of them singletons. The sequencing here drew on cultured PBMCs, taken from culture after CMV antigen stimulation. The V call is TRBV10-3, the J call TRBJ2-3, with D maybe TRBD2 (5 bases). The receptor comes from a human donor in good health (CMV status not recorded). Some clones in this sample may be carry-over from other donors' samples. The CDR3 is CATAGTGTDTQYF. The CDR3 bases are TGTGCCACCGCGGGTACAGGCACAGATACGCAGTATTTT.